This T cell receptor beta chain was captured by sequencing in a study of cytomegalovirus exposure and HLA in healthy donors. Study context: In terms of ancestry, the Caucasian-associated cluster contained about four fifths of the approximately 400 genotyped donors. Study-wide points: It has been reported that TCR beta sequences accurately predicted the HLA-A and HLA-B alleles of most subjects. Many donors carried some public TCRs, although rarity characterized most TCR sequences.

A note on this clone: Its specificity is not known.

The PCR employed 60 Vbeta primers together with 13 Jbeta primers. Produced via immunoSEQ multiplex PCR; TCRdb's table is partial and in-frame only. The sample shows 210,000 or so clones, over 80% of them seen only once. When sampled, the donors appeared nominally healthy, though they likely had unrecorded immune exposures. Looked up from germline, CDR1 is WNHNN and CDR2 is SYGVQD (reference sequence). V was trimmed by 0 bases and J by 2 bases, leaving 12 bases between them. The CDR3 sequence is 16 residues long. This sequence was found in a young man in good health and CMV-seronegative. J is TRBJ2-3 and V is TRBV10-1; tentative D call: TRBD1 (5 bases). Sequencing was carried out using PBMCs. CDR3 in amino acids: CASSESRDSVTDTQYF. The CDR3 bases are TGCGCCAGCAGTGAGTCTCGTGACAGTGTCACAGATACGCAGTATTTT.